This T cell receptor (beta chain) was recovered during a study of early T cells in non-severe SARS-CoV-2 infection. Trimming stripped 6 bases from V and 5 bases from J, with 10 bases between. Germline assignment: CDR1 SQVTM and CDR2 ANQGSEA. This CDR3 spans 11 amino acids. MiXCR was run by TCRdb on the 5' RACE reads, yielding one entry per CDR3 protein. The sample shows tens of thousands of distinct CDR3 sequences, approximately 12% of them seen only once. This receptor was identified in an adult who was a healthcare worker with PCR-confirmed SARS-CoV-2 infection or an uninfected control (not recorded which). Sequencing was done on a sample of whole blood. The chain links TRBV29-1 to TRBJ1-1; D unclear. This CDR3 reads CSVADWTEAFF. CDR3 sequence (DNA): TGCAGCGTGGCCGACTGGACTGAAGCTTTCTTT.